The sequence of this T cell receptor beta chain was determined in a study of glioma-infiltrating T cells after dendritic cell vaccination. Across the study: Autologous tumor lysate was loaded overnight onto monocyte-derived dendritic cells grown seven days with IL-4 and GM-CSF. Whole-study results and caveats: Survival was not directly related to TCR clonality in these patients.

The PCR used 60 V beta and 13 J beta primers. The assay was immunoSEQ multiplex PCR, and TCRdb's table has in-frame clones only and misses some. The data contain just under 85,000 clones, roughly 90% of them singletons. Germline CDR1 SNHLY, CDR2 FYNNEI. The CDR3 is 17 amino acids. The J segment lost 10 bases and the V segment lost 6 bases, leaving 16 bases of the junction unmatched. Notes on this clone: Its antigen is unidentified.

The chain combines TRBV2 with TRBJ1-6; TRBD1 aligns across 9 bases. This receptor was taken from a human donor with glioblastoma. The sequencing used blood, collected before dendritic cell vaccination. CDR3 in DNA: TGTGCCAGCAGGGGAATAGAACAGGGGGCTCGGTTATCACCCCTCCACTTT. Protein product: CASRGIEQGARLSPLHF.